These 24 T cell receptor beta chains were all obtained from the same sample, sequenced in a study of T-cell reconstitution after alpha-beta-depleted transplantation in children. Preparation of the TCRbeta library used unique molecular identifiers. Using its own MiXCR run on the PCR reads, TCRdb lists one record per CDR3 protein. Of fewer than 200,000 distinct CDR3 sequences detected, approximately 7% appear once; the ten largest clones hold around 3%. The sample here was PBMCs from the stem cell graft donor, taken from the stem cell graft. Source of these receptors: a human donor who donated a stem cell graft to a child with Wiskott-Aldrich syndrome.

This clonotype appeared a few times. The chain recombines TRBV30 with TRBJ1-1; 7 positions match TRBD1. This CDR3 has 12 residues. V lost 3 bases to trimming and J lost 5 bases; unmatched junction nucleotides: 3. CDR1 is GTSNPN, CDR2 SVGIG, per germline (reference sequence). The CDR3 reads CAWRTGRTEAFF. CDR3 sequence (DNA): TGTGCCTGGAGGACAGGGAGGACTGAAGCTTTCTTT.

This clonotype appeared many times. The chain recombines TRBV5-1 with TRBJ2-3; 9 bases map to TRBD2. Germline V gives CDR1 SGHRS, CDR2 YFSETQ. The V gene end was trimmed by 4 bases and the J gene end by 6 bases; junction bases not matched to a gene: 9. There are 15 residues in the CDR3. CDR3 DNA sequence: TGCGCCAGCAGCCCCTTAGCGGGGGTAGAGGATACGCAGTATTTT. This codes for CASSPLAGVEDTQYF.

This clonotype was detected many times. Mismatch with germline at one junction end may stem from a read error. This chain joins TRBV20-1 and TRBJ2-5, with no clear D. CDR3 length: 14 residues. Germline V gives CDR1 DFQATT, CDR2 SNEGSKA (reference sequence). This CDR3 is CSARAGDSGETQYF. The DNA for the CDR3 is TGCAGTGCCAGAGCAGGAGATAGTGGGGAGACCCAGTACTTC.

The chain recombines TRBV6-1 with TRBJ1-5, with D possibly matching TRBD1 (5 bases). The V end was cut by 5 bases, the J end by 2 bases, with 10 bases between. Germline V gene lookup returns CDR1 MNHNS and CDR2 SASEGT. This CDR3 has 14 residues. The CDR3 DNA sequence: TGTGCCAGCAGTCCCCTGGGGCGCAATCAGCCCCAGCATTTT. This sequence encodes CASSPLGRNQPQHF.

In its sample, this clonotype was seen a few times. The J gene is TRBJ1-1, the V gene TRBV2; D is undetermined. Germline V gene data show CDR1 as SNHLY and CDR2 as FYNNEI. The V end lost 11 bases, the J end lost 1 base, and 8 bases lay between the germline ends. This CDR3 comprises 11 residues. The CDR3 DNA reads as TGTGCCCAACCCACGAACACTGAAGCTTTCTTT. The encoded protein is CAQPTNTEAFF.

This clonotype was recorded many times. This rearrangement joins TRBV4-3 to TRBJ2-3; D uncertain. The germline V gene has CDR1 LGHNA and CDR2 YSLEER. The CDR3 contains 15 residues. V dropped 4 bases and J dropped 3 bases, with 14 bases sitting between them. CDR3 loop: CASSPVPRRTDTQYF. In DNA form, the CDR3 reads TGCGCCAGCAGCCCCGTTCCTCGGCGGACAGATACGCAGTATTTT.

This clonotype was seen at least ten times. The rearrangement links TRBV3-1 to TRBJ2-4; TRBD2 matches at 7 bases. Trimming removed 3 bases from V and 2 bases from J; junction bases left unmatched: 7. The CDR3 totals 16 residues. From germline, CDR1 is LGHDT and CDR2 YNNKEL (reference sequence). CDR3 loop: CASSQHGEGTKNIQYF. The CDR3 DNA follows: TGTGCCAGCAGCCAGCACGGGGAGGGGACCAAAAACATTCAGTACTTC.

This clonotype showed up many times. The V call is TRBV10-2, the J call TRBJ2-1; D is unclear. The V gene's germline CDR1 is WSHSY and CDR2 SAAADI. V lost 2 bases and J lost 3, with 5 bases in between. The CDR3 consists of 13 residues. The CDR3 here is CASSESNYNEQFF. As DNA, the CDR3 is TGCGCCAGCAGTGAGAGCAACTACAATGAGCAGTTCTTC.

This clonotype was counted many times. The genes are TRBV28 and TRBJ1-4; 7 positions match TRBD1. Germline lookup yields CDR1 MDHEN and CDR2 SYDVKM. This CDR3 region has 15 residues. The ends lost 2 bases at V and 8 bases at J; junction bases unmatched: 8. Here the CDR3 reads CASSLLGRGGEKLFF. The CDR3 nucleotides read TGTGCCAGCAGTTTACTGGGCAGGGGGGGGGAAAAACTGTTTTTT. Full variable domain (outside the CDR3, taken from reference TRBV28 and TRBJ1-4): DVKVTQSSRYLVKRTGEKVFLECVQDMDHENMFWYRQDPGLGLRLIYFSYDVKMKEKGDIPEGYSVSREKKERFSLILESASTNQTSMYLCASSLLGRGGEKLFFGSGTQLSVL.

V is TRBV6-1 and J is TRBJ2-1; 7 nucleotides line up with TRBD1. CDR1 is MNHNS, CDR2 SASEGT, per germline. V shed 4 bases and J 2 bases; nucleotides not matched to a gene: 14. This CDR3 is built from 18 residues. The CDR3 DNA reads TGTGCCAGCAGTGGATCTCATAACCCAGGGGGAACCTACAATGAGCAGTTCTTC. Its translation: CASSGSHNPGGTYNEQFF.

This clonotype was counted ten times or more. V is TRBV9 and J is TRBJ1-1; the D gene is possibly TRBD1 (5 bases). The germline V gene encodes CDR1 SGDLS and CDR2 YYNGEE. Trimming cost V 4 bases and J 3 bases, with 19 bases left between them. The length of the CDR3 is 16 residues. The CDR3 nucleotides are TGTGCCAGCAGCCCACCAGGGAGAGGAACGGACACTGAAGCTTTCTTT. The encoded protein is CASSPPGRGTDTEAFF.

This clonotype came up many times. DNA of the CDR3: TGCAGTGCTAGAGATCCCAATTCACCCCTCCACTTT. It codes for CSARDPNSPLHF. The chain joins TRBV20-1 to TRBJ1-6; D is undetermined. V lost 0 bases and J lost 7, with 4 bases in between. This CDR3 has 12 amino acids. Germline V gene data show CDR1 as DFQATT and CDR2 as SNEGSKA (reference sequence).

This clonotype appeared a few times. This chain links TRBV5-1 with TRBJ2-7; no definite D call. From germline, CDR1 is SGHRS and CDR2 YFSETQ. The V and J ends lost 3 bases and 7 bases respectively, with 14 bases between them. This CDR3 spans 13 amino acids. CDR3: CASSSDGRREQYF. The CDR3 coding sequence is TGCGCCAGCAGCTCTGACGGGCGGCGTGAGCAGTACTTC.

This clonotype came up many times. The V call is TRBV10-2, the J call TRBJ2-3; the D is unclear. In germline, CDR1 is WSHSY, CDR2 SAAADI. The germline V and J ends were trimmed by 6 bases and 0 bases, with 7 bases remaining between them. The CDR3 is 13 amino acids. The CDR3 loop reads CASRATSTDTQYF. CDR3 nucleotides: TGCGCCAGCAGAGCGACTAGCACAGATACGCAGTATTTT.

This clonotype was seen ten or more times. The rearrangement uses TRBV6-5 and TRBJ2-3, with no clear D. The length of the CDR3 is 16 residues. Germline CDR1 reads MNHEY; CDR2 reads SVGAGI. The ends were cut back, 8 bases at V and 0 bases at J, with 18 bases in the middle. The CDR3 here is CASQLQQIASTDTQYF. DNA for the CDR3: TGTGCCAGCCAATTACAGCAAATCGCTAGCACAGATACGCAGTATTTT.

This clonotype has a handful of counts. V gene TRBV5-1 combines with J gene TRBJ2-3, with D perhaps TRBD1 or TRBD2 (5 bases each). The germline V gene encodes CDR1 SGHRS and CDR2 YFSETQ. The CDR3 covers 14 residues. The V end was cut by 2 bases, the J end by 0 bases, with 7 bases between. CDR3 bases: TGCGCCAGCAGCTTTGAGGGGAGCACAGATACGCAGTATTTT. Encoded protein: CASSFEGSTDTQYF.

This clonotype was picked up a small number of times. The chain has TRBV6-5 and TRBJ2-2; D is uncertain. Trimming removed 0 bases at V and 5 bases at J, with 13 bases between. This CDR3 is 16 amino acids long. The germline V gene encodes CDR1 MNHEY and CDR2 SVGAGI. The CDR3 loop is CASSYSGRRPTGELFF. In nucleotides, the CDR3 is TGTGCCAGCAGTTACTCAGGCAGGCGACCGACCGGGGAGCTGTTTTTT.

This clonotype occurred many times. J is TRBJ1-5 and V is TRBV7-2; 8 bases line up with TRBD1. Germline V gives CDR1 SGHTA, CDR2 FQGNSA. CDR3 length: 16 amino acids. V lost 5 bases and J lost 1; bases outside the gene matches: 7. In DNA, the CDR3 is TGTGCCAGCAGCATGCAGGGGGCGGAAAGCAATCAGCCCCAGCATTTT. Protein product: CASSMQGAESNQPQHF.

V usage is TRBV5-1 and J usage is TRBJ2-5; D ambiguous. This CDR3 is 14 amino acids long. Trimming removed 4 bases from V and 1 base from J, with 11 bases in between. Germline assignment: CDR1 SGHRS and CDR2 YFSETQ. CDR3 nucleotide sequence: TGCGCCAGCAGCCCCTCCCCCGGCCAAGAGACCCAGTACTTC. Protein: CASSPSPGQETQYF.

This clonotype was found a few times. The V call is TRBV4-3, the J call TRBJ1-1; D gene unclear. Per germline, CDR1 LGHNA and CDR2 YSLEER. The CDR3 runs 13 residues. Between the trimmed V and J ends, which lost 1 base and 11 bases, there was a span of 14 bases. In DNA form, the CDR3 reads TGCGCCAGCAGCCAAGTGCAGTATTCCAAGGCTTTCTTT. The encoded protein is CASSQVQYSKAFF.

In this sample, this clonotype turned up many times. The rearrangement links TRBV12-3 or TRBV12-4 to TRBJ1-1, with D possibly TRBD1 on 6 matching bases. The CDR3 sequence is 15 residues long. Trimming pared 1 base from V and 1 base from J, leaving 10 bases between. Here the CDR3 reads CASSLDTGSNTEAFF. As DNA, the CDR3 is TGTGCCAGCAGTTTAGATACAGGGTCGAACACTGAAGCTTTCTTT.

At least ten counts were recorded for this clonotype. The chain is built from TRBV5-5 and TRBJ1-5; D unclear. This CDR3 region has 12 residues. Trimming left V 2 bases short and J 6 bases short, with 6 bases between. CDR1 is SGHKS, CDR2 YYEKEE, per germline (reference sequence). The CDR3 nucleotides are TGTGCCAGCAGCTTCATAGGTCAGCCCCAGCATTTT. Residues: CASSFIGQPQHF.

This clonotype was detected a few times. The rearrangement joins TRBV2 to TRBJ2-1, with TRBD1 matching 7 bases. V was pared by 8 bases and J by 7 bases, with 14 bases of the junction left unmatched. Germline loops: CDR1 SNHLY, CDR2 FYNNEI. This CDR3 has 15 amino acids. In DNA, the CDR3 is TGTGCCAGCCGCCGACCCCAGACAGGGTGGAATGAGCAGTTCTTC. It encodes CASRRPQTGWNEQFF.

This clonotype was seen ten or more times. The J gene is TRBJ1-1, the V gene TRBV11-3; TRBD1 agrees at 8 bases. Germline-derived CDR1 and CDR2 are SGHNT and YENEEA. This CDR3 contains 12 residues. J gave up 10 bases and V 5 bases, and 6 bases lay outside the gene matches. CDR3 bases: TGTGCCAGCAGCCCTAGGACAGGGAGAGCTTTCTTT. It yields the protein CASSPRTGRAFF.